The sequence of this T cell receptor beta chain was determined in a study of technical replicates of blood from several donors. The table came from immunoSEQ multiplex PCR; TCRdb's copy has only in-frame clones and leaves some out. Of about 73,000 clones in the sample, 90% are singletons; the top ten hold approximately 4.6%. There are 15 residues in the CDR3. The V gene's germline CDR1 is SGHTS and CDR2 YDEGEE. Trimming took 3 bases from V and 2 from J; bases not matched to a gene: 6. This rearrangement joins TRBV5-8 to TRBJ2-7, with 9 bases matching TRBD1. The sequence derives from a human donor in good health. Some clones in this sample may be carry-over from other donors' samples. The material sequenced was PBMCs. The chain's CDR3 is CASSYRDRAPYEQYF. The CDR3 nucleotides are TGTGCCAGCAGCTACAGGGACAGGGCCCCCTACGAGCAGTACTTC.